This T cell receptor beta chain was recorded in a study of blood T cell repertoires in COVID-19. About the research overall: Sources were T cells, B-cell-depleted T cells, or PBMCs; the material itself was cDNA or gDNA.

The repertoire was sequenced with immunoSEQ multiplex PCR; TCRdb's copy has only in-frame clones and lacks some. The repertoire holds about 370,000 clones, with around 87% as singletons. Grouping used clinical history reported by participants in a survey and questionnaire. V gave up 2 bases and J gave up 0 bases; unmatched junction bases: 9. This CDR3 is built from 17 residues. The V gene's germline CDR1 is SGHRS and CDR2 YFSETQ. The sequencing input was PBMCs or T cells enriched from blood (not recorded which). The source is a man aged 18 to 29 who had recovered from COVID-19. This sequence joins TRBV5-1 and TRBJ1-1, with 8 bases identical to TRBD1. The CDR3 sequence is CASSLATGTGVNTEAFF. The CDR3 bases are TGCGCCAGCAGCTTAGCGACCGGGACAGGAGTGAACACTGAAGCTTTCTTT.